These T cell receptor beta chains were read from a single sample in a study of PD-1 and CTLA-4 blockade in melanoma. The data were produced by immunoSEQ multiplex PCR, yet TCRdb's version contains in-frame clones alone and is incomplete. Of roughly 30,000 clones in the sample, approximately 88% were seen once. The source material was CD8+ T cells from peripheral blood, sampled before anti-PD-1 treatment. Source of these receptors: a human donor with melanoma. CDR3s include the opening cysteine and the closing phenylalanine or tryptophan. The D gene is left open where the match is weak. A row's size may be missing; if present it is once, few, many or a size class.

TRBV28	TRBJ1-6	TRBD1	few	CASRPRDRVGEPLHF	TGTGCCAGCAGACCCCGGGACAGGGTGGGTGAGCCCCTCCACTTT
TRBV9	TRBJ2-3	TRBD1	NA	CASSHRGVTDTQYF	TGTGCCAGCAGCCACAGGGGTGTAACAGATACGCAGTATTTT
TRBV30	TRBJ1-4	NA	NA	CAWSLNQGNEKLFF	TGTGCCTGGAGTCTGAATCAGGGGAATGAAAAACTGTTTTTT
TRBV19	TRBJ1-1	TRBD1	NA	CASSFRDSEAFF	TGTGCCAGTAGTTTCCGGGACAGTGAAGCTTTCTTT
TRBV9	TRBJ1-1	NA	NA	CASSPRGASWNTEAFF	TGTGCCAGCAGCCCCCGAGGGGCCTCATGGAACACTGAAGCTTTCTTT
TRBV6-5	TRBJ1-4	NA	NA	CASSYQQGATNEKLFF	TGTGCCAGCAGTTACCAACAAGGCGCAACTAATGAAAAACTGTTTTTT
TRBV27	TRBJ1-2	NA	NA	CASSLRGVYGYTF	TGTGCCAGCAGTTTGAGGGGTGTCTATGGCTACACCTTC
TRBV19	TRBJ2-3	TRBD2	NA	CASSVLAGGDTQYF	TGTGCCAGTAGTGTTCTCGCGGGAGGAGATACGCAGTATTTT
TRBV24-1	TRBJ2-7	TRBD1	once	CATSDWTGENYEQYF	TGTGCCACCAGTGATTGGACAGGGGAAAACTACGAGCAGTACTTC
TRBV7-9	TRBJ2-7	NA	NA	CASSFPNRNEQYF	TGTGCCAGCAGCTTTCCCAATCGGAACGAGCAGTACTTC
TRBV13	TRBJ1-6	NA	NA	CASSPQGMKDSPLHF	TGTGCCAGCAGCCCGCAGGGGATGAAGGATTCACCCCTCCACTTT
TRBV2	TRBJ2-3	TRBD2	NA	CASSETSETSTDTQYF	TGTGCCAGCAGTGAGACTAGCGAAACTAGCACAGATACGCAGTATTTT
TRBV4-2	TRBJ2-3	TRBD2	NA	CASSQEIEREGPDDTQYF	TGTGCCAGCAGCCAAGAAATCGAGCGGGAGGGCCCAGATGATACGCAGTATTTT
TRBV27	TRBJ1-5	NA	NA	CASSLGQGNQPQHF	TGTGCCAGCAGTTTGGGGCAGGGAAATCAGCCCCAGCATTTT
TRBV19	TRBJ2-7	NA	NA	CASSMMGRDPYEQYF	TGTGCCAGTAGTATGATGGGGAGAGATCCCTACGAGCAGTACTTC
TRBV23-1	TRBJ2-7	TRBD1	NA	CASSQSIRGLPEQYF	TGCGCCAGCAGTCAATCGATAAGGGGGCTGCCGGAGCAGTACTTC
TRBV12-5	TRBJ2-5	NA	NA	CASGLGVQETQYF	TGTGCTAGTGGTTTAGGAGTACAAGAGACCCAGTACTTC
TRBV6-5	TRBJ1-6	NA	NA	CASTVDLSYNSPLHF	TGTGCCAGCACCGTGGACTTATCCTATAATTCACCCCTCCACTTT
TRBV7-6	TRBJ2-3	TRBD2	once	CASSLASGGGTDTQYF	TGTGCCAGCAGCTTGGCTAGCGGGGGGGGCACAGATACGCAGTATTTT
TRBV7-9	TRBJ1-1	NA	NA	CASSPDLTEAFF	TGTGCCAGCAGCCCCGATCTCACTGAAGCTTTCTTT
TRBV3-1/TRBV3-2	TRBJ2-2	NA	NA	CASSQRGPGDTGELFF	TGTGCCAGCAGCCAACGGGGACCAGGGGACACCGGGGAGCTGTTTTTT
TRBV15	TRBJ1-1	TRBD1	NA	CATSRLTGINTEAFF	TGTGCCACCAGCCGACTGACAGGGATAAACACTGAAGCTTTCTTT
TRBV14	TRBJ2-1	NA	NA	CASSHLGGPQFF	TGTGCCAGCAGCCACCTAGGAGGGCCGCAGTTCTTC
TRBV7-9	TRBJ1-2	NA	NA	CASSLATPKDGYTF	TGTGCCAGCAGCTTAGCGACACCAAAGGATGGCTACACCTTC
TRBV7-9	TRBJ2-1	TRBD2	NA	CASSLAGGLVGNEQFF	TGTGCCAGCAGCTTAGCGGGGGGACTAGTAGGGAATGAGCAGTTCTTC
TRBV6-5	TRBJ1-2	NA	NA	CASSPYGGSYGYTF	TGTGCCAGCAGTCCCTACGGGGGGAGCTATGGCTACACCTTC
TRBV27	TRBJ1-4	NA	NA	CASSLWTGDEKLFF	TGTGCCAGCAGTTTATGGACGGGGGACGAAAAACTGTTTTTT
TRBV27	TRBJ2-1	TRBD1	NA	CASIKGTGGNEQFF	TGTGCCAGCATCAAGGGGACAGGGGGGAATGAGCAGTTCTTC
TRBV19	TRBJ2-1	NA	NA	CASRGTGSPFYNEQFF	TGTGCCAGTAGGGGGACGGGAAGTCCGTTTTACAATGAGCAGTTCTTC
TRBV5-1	TRBJ1-1	NA	NA	CASSLGTEAFF	TGCGCCAGCAGCTTGGGGACTGAAGCTTTCTTT
TRBV28	TRBJ1-1	NA	NA	CASSLPGPNTEAFF	TGTGCCAGCAGTTTACCGGGCCCGAACACTGAAGCTTTCTTT
TRBV7-9	TRBJ2-7	TRBD2	NA	CASSRPGLGDYEQYF	TGTGCCAGCAGTCGACCGGGACTAGGGGACTACGAGCAGTACTTC
TRBV7-9	TRBJ1-1	NA	once	CASSSPNSNTEAFF	TGTGCCAGCAGCTCACCCAACTCCAACACTGAAGCTTTCTTT
TRBV4-1	TRBJ1-5	NA	NA	CASSLSPGSNQPQHF	TGCGCCAGCAGCCTTTCGCCCGGGTCAAATCAGCCCCAGCATTTT
TRBV29-1	TRBJ1-3	NA	NA	CSVEDSGNTIYF	TGCAGCGTTGAAGATTCAGGAAACACCATATATTTT
TRBV24-1	TRBJ2-1	NA	NA	CATSDPRRDSYNEQFF	TGTGCCACCAGTGATCCCCGGCGGGATTCCTACAATGAGCAGTTCTTC
TRBV24-1	TRBJ2-2	NA	NA	CATSGFAQGGTGELFF	TGTGCCACCAGTGGATTTGCACAGGGAGGCACCGGGGAGCTGTTTTTT